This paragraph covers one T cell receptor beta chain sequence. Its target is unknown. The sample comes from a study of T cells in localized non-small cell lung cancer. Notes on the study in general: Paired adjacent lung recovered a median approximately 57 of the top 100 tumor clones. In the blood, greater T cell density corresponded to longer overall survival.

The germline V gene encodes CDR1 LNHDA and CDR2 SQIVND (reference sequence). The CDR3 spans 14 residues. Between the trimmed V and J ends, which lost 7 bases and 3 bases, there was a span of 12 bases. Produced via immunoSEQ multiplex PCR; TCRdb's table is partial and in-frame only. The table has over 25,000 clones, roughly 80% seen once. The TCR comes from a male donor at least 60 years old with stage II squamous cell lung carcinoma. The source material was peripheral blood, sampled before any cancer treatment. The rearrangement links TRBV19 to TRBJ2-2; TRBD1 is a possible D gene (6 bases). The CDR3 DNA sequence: TGTGCCAGTATTCTCAAGGGGGACACCGGGGAGCTGTTTTTT. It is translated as CASILKGDTGELFF.